The clone carrying this T cell receptor beta chain was counted only a few times. The target antigen is unknown. This record comes from a study of blood T cells in healthy people across ages. A second about 6 to 12 cycle PCR used barcoded and J-beta primers. Unique molecular identifiers of 12 random nucleotides labeled each cDNA. TCRdb processed the 5' RACE reads anew with MiXCR; each CDR3 protein has one entry. The repertoire includes more than 1.4 million distinct CDR3 sequences, 35% to 45% of them detected once, and approximately 7.9% sits in the top ten. The V and J ends lost 2 bases and 4 bases respectively, with 15 bases between them. CDR3 size: 15 residues. Germline-derived CDR1 and CDR2 are SGHRS and YFSETQ. Findings of the study overall: Researchers judged that diversity estimates from one million T cells fell short of true values. CMV infection status of these donors was not known.

Sample donors were healthy Caucasian individuals that came from Russia, aged 6 to 90. This rearrangement joins TRBV5-1 to TRBJ1-1; D is perhaps TRBD1 (5 bases). The origin of this receptor is a woman aged 18-30 years in good health. The source material was blood. The CDR3 DNA follows: TGCGCCAGCAGCTTCGGGGACGGACCAGTCACTGAAGCTTTCTTT. This translates into CASSFGDGPVTEAFF.